The rows below give T cell receptor beta chains drawn from one sample of a study of CD8+ T cells in alopecia areata. Repertoires were generated with immunoSEQ multiplex PCR, while TCRdb's copy carries only in-frame clones and drops some. The sample consists of 7,000 to 9,500 clones, 55% of them appearing once. Sequencing was performed on skin, taken at week 0. The receptors were sampled from a human donor with alopecia areata. CDR3s include the opening cysteine and the closing phenylalanine or tryptophan. The D gene is left open where the match is weak. For some rows the clone size is stated as once, few or many, or as a class when expanded; others skip it.

d_gene: .; j_gene: TRBJ2-7; abundance: .; v_gene: TRBV7-8; CDR3nt: TGTGCCAGCAACCCGGTTGGAGGGGGTATCTACGAGCAGTACTTC; CDR3aa: CASNPVGGGIYEQYF
d_gene: TRBD2; j_gene: TRBJ2-1; abundance: .; v_gene: TRBV7-9; CDR3nt: TGTGCCAGCAGCTTAGGGCTAGCGGGATTGCGGGATGAGCAGTTCTTC; CDR3aa: CASSLGLAGLRDEQFF
d_gene: .; j_gene: TRBJ2-1; abundance: few; v_gene: TRBV6-1; CDR3nt: TGTGCCAGCAGCTCGGACAGCTACAATGAGCAGTTCTTC; CDR3aa: CASSSDSYNEQFF
d_gene: .; j_gene: TRBJ2-3; abundance: .; v_gene: TRBV13; CDR3nt: TGTGCCAGCAGCTCAGGACGCGGTCCCACAGATACGCAGTATTTT; CDR3aa: CASSSGRGPTDTQYF
d_gene: .; j_gene: TRBJ2-3; abundance: .; v_gene: TRBV5-1; CDR3nt: TGCGCCAGCCAGGGGAGAGGGTTGTACACAGATACGCAGTATTTT; CDR3aa: CASQGRGLYTDTQYF
d_gene: TRBD2; j_gene: TRBJ2-7; abundance: few; v_gene: TRBV4-1; CDR3nt: TGCGCCAGCAGCTTTGGGACTAGCGGCTACGAGCAGTACTTC; CDR3aa: CASSFGTSGYEQYF
d_gene: TRBD1; j_gene: TRBJ1-1; abundance: .; v_gene: TRBV15; CDR3nt: TGTGCCACCAGCAGAGTCACCCGGACAGGGCAGAACACTGAAGCTTTCTTT; CDR3aa: CATSRVTRTGQNTEAFF
d_gene: .; j_gene: TRBJ2-2; abundance: few; v_gene: TRBV6-6; CDR3nt: TGTGCCATAGGGGGCGGGGAGCTGTTTTTT; CDR3aa: CAIGGGELFF
d_gene: .; j_gene: TRBJ2-1; abundance: .; v_gene: TRBV28; CDR3nt: .; CDR3aa: CASSSSGPQLDEQFF
d_gene: TRBD1; j_gene: TRBJ2-2; abundance: .; v_gene: TRBV5-1; CDR3nt: TGCGCCAGCACGACAGGGGAGGTCACCGGGGAGCTGTTTTTT; CDR3aa: CASTTGEVTGELFF
d_gene: .; j_gene: TRBJ2-1; abundance: .; v_gene: TRBV9; CDR3nt: TGTGCCAGCAGCGTAGAAGGTACTCCGGTTCTTGGGAATGAGCAGTTCTTC; CDR3aa: CASSVEGTPVLGNEQFF
d_gene: TRBD2; j_gene: TRBJ2-7; abundance: .; v_gene: TRBV6-6; CDR3nt: TGTGCCAGCAGTCCCTCGCGACTAGCGGAGAGCTACGAGCAGTACTTC; CDR3aa: CASSPSRLAESYEQYF